The clone carrying this TCR beta chain was counted a single time. The record originates from a study of control samples from healthy donors and cancer patients. The V end was cut by 7 bases, the J end by 0 bases, with 12 bases between. CDR3 length equals 15 residues. Per the germline V gene, CDR1 is MNHNY and CDR2 is SVGAGI (reference sequence). Only in-frame clones appear in the TCRdb table, and some are missing; sequencing was by immunoSEQ multiplex PCR. This table has more than 15,000 clones, roughly 80% appearing once. This TCR was sampled from a man of 80 years or more with head and neck cancer. Sequenced sample: PBMCs. The V and J genes are TRBV6-6 and TRBJ2-2; D is perhaps TRBD2 (6 bases). The chain's CDR3 is CASMARGTNTGELFF. CDR3 sequence (DNA): TGTGCCAGCATGGCTCGGGGGACGAACACCGGGGAGCTGTTTTTT.